This entry lists 6 T cell receptor beta chains sequenced from one sample in a study of T cells in tumors after PD-1 blockade. Clones were sequenced by immunoSEQ multiplex PCR, and TCRdb holds only the in-frame ones, with some missing. The table has tens of thousands of clones, roughly 80% seen once. Source: PBMCs, taken before anti-PD-1 therapy. All receptors come from a human donor with advanced basal cell or squamous cell carcinoma (not recorded which).

The DNA of the CDR3 is TGTGCCAGCTCCCAAGCCGGGGGCTACGAGCAGTACTTC. Its translation: CASSQAGGYEQYF. The gene calls are TRBV6-5 and TRBJ2-7, with D perhaps matching TRBD2 (6 bases). There are 13 residues in the CDR3. Trimming stripped 8 bases from V and 3 bases from J, with 14 bases between. Germline CDR1 MNHEY, CDR2 SVGAGI.

V and J are TRBV19 and TRBJ2-3; 11 positions agree with TRBD2. Germline V lookup: CDR1 LNHDA, CDR2 SQIVND (reference sequence). Losses at the gene ends were 3 bases for V and 1 base for J; bases not matched to a gene: 15. The CDR3 is made up of 20 amino acids. The CDR3 DNA reads as TGTGCCAGTAGTATGAGAAGGCTAGCGGGAGGCTATGAAGGCACAGATACGCAGTATTTT. Amino acid sequence: CASSMRRLAGGYEGTDTQYF.

The chain recombines TRBV5-1 with TRBJ2-5; 11 nucleotides match TRBD2. The CDR3 has 14 residues. The trim removed 3 bases at V and 4 bases at J, leaving 2 bases unmatched. The V gene's germline CDR1 is SGHRS and CDR2 YFSETQ. The CDR3 protein is CASSSGTSGETQYF. CDR3 bases: TGCGCCAGCAGCTCCGGGACTAGCGGAGAGACCCAGTACTTC. The full variable domain, rest sourced from reference TRBV5-1 and TRBJ2-5, is KAGVTQTPRYLIKTRGQQVTLSCSPISGHRSVSWYQQTPGQGLQFLFEYFSETQRNKGNFPGRFSGRQFSNSRSEMNVSTLELGDSALYLCASSSGTSGETQYFGPGTRLLVL.

This sequence joins TRBV19 and TRBJ2-1; 13 bases fit TRBD2. The CDR3 sequence is 15 residues long. The germline V gene has CDR1 LNHDA and CDR2 SQIVND (reference sequence). V dropped 6 bases and J dropped 4; count of bases not matched to a gene: 3. Written as DNA, the CDR3 is TGTGCCAGTAGGACGGGACTAGCGGGGTACAATGAGCAGTTCTTC. This codes for CASRTGLAGYNEQFF.

The chain is built from TRBV5-6 and TRBJ1-6; D remains unclear. Germline V lookup: CDR1 SGHDT, CDR2 YYEEEE. The V end was cut by 0 bases, the J end by 8 bases, with 3 bases between. The CDR3 has 12 amino acids. CDR3 residues: CASSLDDSPLHF. The CDR3, as DNA: TGTGCCAGCAGCTTGGATGATTCACCCCTCCACTTT. Drawing the rest from reference TRBV5-6 and TRBJ1-6, the complete variable domain is DAGVTQSPTHLIKTRGQQVTLRCSPKSGHDTVSWYQQALGQGPQFIFQYYEEEERQRGNFPDRFSGHQFPNYSSELNVNALLLGDSALYLCASSLDDSPLHFGNGTRLTVT.

This clone was observed a few times. The V gene is TRBV28, the J gene TRBJ2-7, with TRBD1 matching over 7 bases. This CDR3 has 14 residues. V lost 1 base and J lost 3; bases outside the gene matches: 3. CDR1 and CDR2 (germline): MDHEN, SYDVKM. The CDR3 coding sequence is TGTGCCAGCAGTTTATCTGGGACAGACTACGAGCAGTACTTC. It yields the protein CASSLSGTDYEQYF.